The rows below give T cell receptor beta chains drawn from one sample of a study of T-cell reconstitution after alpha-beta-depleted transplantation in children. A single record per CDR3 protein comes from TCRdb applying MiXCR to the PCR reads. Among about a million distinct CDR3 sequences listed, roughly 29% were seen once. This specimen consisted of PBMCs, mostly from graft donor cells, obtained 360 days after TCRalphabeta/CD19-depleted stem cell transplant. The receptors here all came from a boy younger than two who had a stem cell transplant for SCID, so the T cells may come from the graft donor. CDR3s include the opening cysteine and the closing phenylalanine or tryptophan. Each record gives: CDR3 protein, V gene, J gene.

cdr3_aa: CASSQGGTSGGGSSYNEQFF
v_call: TRBV4-2
j_call: TRBJ2-1

cdr3_aa: CASSPLDSTDTQYF
v_call: TRBV12-3/TRBV12-4
j_call: TRBJ2-3

cdr3_aa: CASSQVTNTQYF
v_call: TRBV4-1
j_call: TRBJ2-3

cdr3_aa: CASSQERTGGSQETQYF
v_call: TRBV3-1
j_call: TRBJ2-5

cdr3_aa: CASSLRYHSSNEQFF
v_call: TRBV7-2
j_call: TRBJ2-1

cdr3_aa: CASSPQGLGETQYF
v_call: TRBV18
j_call: TRBJ2-5

cdr3_aa: CASSPTPRPFYEQYF
v_call: TRBV4-1
j_call: TRBJ2-7

cdr3_aa: CASSWRATDQPQHF
v_call: TRBV27
j_call: TRBJ1-5

cdr3_aa: CASSAPRGDTDTQYF
v_call: TRBV2
j_call: TRBJ2-3

cdr3_aa: CASSQVWRGNTGELFF
v_call: TRBV4-1
j_call: TRBJ2-2

cdr3_aa: CASSQKTSGASQTQYF
v_call: TRBV3-1
j_call: TRBJ2-5

cdr3_aa: CASSAPMAGYNEQFF
v_call: TRBV5-6
j_call: TRBJ2-1

cdr3_aa: CASSPQTEGSGYTF
v_call: TRBV18
j_call: TRBJ1-2

cdr3_aa: CASSLVSTSGADTQYF
v_call: TRBV5-1
j_call: TRBJ2-3

cdr3_aa: CSARKQGGFKGYTF
v_call: TRBV20-1
j_call: TRBJ1-2

cdr3_aa: CASTTVGGVYSYGYTF
v_call: TRBV28
j_call: TRBJ1-2

cdr3_aa: CASSPHGTGGVYGYTF
v_call: TRBV9
j_call: TRBJ1-2

cdr3_aa: CASSNTGNYYEQYF
v_call: TRBV6-2/TRBV6-3
j_call: TRBJ2-7

cdr3_aa: CASRQAGASYNEQFF
v_call: TRBV3-1
j_call: TRBJ2-1

cdr3_aa: CATSRDNGNQPQHF
v_call: TRBV15
j_call: TRBJ1-5

cdr3_aa: CASSQDFPGANVLTF
v_call: TRBV4-3
j_call: TRBJ2-6

cdr3_aa: CASSVGSGGPYEQYF
v_call: TRBV9
j_call: TRBJ2-7

cdr3_aa: CASSYDLARDDPNTGELFF
v_call: TRBV6-2/TRBV6-3
j_call: TRBJ2-2

cdr3_aa: CASSQLPGTGDTGELFF
v_call: TRBV27
j_call: TRBJ2-2

cdr3_aa: CASSYTSSVAYNEQFF
v_call: TRBV7-2
j_call: TRBJ2-1

cdr3_aa: CASSQPFGPYRNNEQFF
v_call: TRBV5-6
j_call: TRBJ2-1

cdr3_aa: CASSPLGPGASTDTQYF
v_call: TRBV4-2
j_call: TRBJ2-3

cdr3_aa: CAISPPTGRGEQYF
v_call: TRBV10-3
j_call: TRBJ2-7

cdr3_aa: CATSRDGYGETQYF
v_call: TRBV15
j_call: TRBJ2-5

cdr3_aa: CASSLSEGQKQYF
v_call: TRBV12-3/TRBV12-4
j_call: TRBJ2-7

cdr3_aa: CSGLAGGNQETQYF
v_call: TRBV29-1
j_call: TRBJ2-5

cdr3_aa: CCARVGLWTSGSYNEQFF
v_call: TRBV20-1
j_call: TRBJ2-1